The clone carrying this T cell receptor (beta chain) was observed many times. Its antigen is still unknown. Making the TCR beta libraries involved quantitative 5'-RACE with molecular barcodes. TCRdb used MiXCR to reprocess the 5' RACE reads, holding one entry per CDR3 protein. The sample gives a few hundred thousand distinct CDR3 sequences, about 10% of which show up once; approximately 20% is in the top ten. This sample was taken from a study of CD8 T cells in ankylosing spondylitis. Broader study findings: The clones that were linked to disease were reported to be significantly enriched in matched synovial fluid samples from ankylosing spondylitis patients. A motif in TCR beta, a set of seven to nine highly homologous variants, appeared characteristic of ankylosing spondylitis blood. Earlier reports found some motif variants in synovial fluid and blood in reactive arthritis.

The V gene lost 3 bases and the J gene lost 8 bases, with 13 bases spanning the gap. The CDR3 loop spans 14 amino acids. Germline CDR1 reads SEHNR; CDR2 reads FQNEAQ (reference sequence). The sequenced material came from blood, either unsorted or a sorted T cell fraction (not recorded which). This rearrangement joins TRBV7-9 to TRBJ1-4; TRBD1 might be the D (6 bases). This sequence was found in a male donor with ankylosing spondylitis or in good health (not recorded which). The CDR3 nucleotides read TGTGCCAGCAGCTTCAGGGACAATGAGGAAAAACTGTTTTTT. Translation: CASSFRDNEEKLFF.